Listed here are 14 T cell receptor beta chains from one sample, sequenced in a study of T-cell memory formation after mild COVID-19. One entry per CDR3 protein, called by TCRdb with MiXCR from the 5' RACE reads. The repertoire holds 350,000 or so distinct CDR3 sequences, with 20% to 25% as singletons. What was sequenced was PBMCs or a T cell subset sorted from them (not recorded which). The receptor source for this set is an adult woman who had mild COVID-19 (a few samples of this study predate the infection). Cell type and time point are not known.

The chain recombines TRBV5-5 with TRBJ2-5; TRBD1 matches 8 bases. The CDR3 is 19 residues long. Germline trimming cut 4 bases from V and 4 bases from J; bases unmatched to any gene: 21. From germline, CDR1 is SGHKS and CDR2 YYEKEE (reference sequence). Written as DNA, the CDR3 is TGTGCCAGCAGCCTACCGACAGGGGACGGCTATTGGCCTCCAGAGACCCAGTACTTC. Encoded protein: CASSLPTGDGYWPPETQYF.

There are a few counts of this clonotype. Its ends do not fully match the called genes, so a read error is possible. DNA of the CDR3: TGTGCTAGCAGCTTAGAGCTAGCGGGACGCAATGAGCAGTTCTTC. Its translation is CASSLELAGRNEQFF. V and J are TRBV7-7 and TRBJ2-1, with TRBD2 identical over 9 bases. Per the germline V gene, CDR1 is SSHAT and CDR2 is FNYEAQ (reference sequence). The CDR3 spans 15 residues. The full variable domain, completed using reference TRBV7-7 and TRBJ2-1, is GAGVSQSPRYKVTKRGQDVTLRCDPISSHATLYWYQQALGQGPEFLTYFNYEAQPDKSGLPSDRFSAERPEGSISTLTIQRTEQRDSAMYRCASSLELAGRNEQFFGPGTRLTVL.

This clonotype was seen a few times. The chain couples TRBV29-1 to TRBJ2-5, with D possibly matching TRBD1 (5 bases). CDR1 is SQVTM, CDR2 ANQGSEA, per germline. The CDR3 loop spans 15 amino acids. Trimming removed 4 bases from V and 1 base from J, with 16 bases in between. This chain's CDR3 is CSVAKGLHTQETQYF. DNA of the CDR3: TGCAGCGTTGCAAAGGGGTTGCACACCCAAGAGACCCAGTACTTC.

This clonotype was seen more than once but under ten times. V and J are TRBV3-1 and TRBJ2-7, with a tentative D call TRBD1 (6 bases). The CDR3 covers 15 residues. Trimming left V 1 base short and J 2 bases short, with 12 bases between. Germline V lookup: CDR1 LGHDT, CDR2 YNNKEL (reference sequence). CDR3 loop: CASSQADRTPYEQYF. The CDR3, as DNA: TGTGCCAGCAGCCAAGCTGACAGGACCCCCTACGAGCAGTACTTC.

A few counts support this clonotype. The CDR3 region has the DNA TGTGCCAGCAGCGCGGGACTAGCTCTAGAGACCCAGTACTTC. Amino acids: CASSAGLALETQYF. The rearrangement links TRBV9 to TRBJ2-5, with TRBD2 identical over 9 bases. Unmatched junction bases numbered 4, after V lost 3 bases and J lost 4 bases. Germline V gene data show CDR1 as SGDLS and CDR2 as YYNGEE. The CDR3 extends over 14 amino acids.

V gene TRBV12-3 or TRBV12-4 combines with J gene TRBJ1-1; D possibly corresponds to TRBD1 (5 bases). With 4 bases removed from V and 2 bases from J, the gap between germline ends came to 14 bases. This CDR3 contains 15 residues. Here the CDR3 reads CASSSFREGNTEAFF. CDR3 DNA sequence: TGTGCCAGCAGTTCTTTCAGGGAAGGAAACACTGAAGCTTTCTTT.

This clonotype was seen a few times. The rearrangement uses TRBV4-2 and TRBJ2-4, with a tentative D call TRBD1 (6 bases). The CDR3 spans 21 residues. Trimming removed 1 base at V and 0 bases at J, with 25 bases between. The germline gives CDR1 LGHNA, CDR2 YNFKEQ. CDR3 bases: TGTGCCAGCAGCCAAGTCATTCCGCCAGGGGCGACGCAACTAGCCAAAAACATTCAGTACTTC. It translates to CASSQVIPPGATQLAKNIQYF.

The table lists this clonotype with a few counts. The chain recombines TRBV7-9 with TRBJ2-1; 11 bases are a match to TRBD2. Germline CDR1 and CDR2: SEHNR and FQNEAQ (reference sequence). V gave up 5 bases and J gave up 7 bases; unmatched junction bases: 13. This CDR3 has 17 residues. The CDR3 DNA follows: TGTGCCAGCAGCCGAGGTCCCGGGACTAGCGGAGGAAATGAGCAGTTCTTC. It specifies CASSRGPGTSGGNEQFF.

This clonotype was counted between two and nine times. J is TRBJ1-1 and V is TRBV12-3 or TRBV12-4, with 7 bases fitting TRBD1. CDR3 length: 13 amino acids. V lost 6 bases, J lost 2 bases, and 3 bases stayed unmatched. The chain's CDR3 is CASRDRENTEAFF. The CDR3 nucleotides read TGTGCCAGCAGAGACAGGGAAAACACTGAAGCTTTCTTT.

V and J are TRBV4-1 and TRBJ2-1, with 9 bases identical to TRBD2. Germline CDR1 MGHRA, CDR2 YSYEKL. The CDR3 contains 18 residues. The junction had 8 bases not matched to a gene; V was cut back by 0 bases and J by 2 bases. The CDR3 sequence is CASSQDTIAGAPYNEQFF. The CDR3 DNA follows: TGCGCCAGCAGCCAAGATACAATAGCGGGAGCCCCCTACAATGAGCAGTTCTTC.

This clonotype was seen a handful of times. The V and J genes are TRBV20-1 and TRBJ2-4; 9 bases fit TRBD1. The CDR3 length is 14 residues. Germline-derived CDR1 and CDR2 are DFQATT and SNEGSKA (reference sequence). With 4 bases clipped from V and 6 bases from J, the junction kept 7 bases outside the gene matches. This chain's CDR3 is CSATQQGALNIQYF. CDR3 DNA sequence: TGCAGTGCTACGCAACAGGGGGCCTTAAACATTCAGTACTTC.

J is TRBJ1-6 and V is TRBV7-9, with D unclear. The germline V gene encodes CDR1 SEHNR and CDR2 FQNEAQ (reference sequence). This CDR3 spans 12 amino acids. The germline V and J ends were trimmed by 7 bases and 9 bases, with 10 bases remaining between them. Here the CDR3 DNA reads TGTGCCAGCATGATTGAGGGTTCACCCCTCCACTTT. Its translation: CASMIEGSPLHF.

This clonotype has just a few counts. In DNA form, the CDR3 reads TGCGCCAGCAGCTTGGATCGTCTTAACACTGAAGCTTTCTTT. Amino acids: CASSLDRLNTEAFF. The chain links TRBV5-1 to TRBJ1-1; no definite D call. There are 14 residues in the CDR3. Germline CDR1 is SGHRS and CDR2 is YFSETQ. The ends were cut back, 0 bases at V and 2 bases at J, with 8 bases in the middle.

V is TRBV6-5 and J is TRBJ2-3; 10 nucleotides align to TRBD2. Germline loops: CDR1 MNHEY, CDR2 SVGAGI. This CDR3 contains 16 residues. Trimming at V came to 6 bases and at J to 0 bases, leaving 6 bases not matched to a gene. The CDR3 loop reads CASRPGLAVSTDTQYF. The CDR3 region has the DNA TGTGCCAGCAGACCCGGACTAGCGGTTAGCACAGATACGCAGTATTTT.